This paragraph covers one T cell receptor (beta chain) sequence. The same CDR3 can be traced to other DNA sequences in this sample. The data are from a study of shared clonotypes between healthy human individuals. Looking at the study overall: Every donor yielded three CD4 naive, three CD4 memory, two CD8 naive and one CD8 memory plate.

Unmatched junction bases numbered 1, after V lost 6 bases and J lost 3 bases. CDR3 length: 14 amino acids. Germline V gene lookup returns CDR1 SNHLY and CDR2 FYNNEI. Here immunoSEQ multiplex PCR was the method, and the copy in TCRdb shows in-frame clones only, minus some. Of some 1 million clones in the sample, under 80% were seen once. The sequenced material came from memory CD4+ T cells sorted from blood. Regarding subset: CD45RA-negative fraction. The rearrangement uses TRBV2 and TRBJ2-7, with 14 bases matching TRBD2. This receptor was taken from a man aged 18 to 30 in good health. CDR3 in amino acids: CASRGLAGVYEQYF. CDR3 sequence (DNA): TGTGCCAGCAGGGGACTAGCGGGAGTCTACGAGCAGTACTTC.